Listed below are T cell receptor beta chains from one sample, sequenced in a study of T cell changes during pregnancy in multiple sclerosis. Only in-frame clones appear in the TCRdb table, and some are missing; sequencing was by immunoSEQ multiplex PCR. The table lists around 52,000 clones, around nine tenths of them singletons, with under 5.5% in the top ten. The sequenced material came from peripheral blood from another person, used as feeder cells. These receptors were taken from a human donor whose cells served as feeder cells for cultures in a pregnancy study. Each CDR3 is given with its conserved first and last residue. A D gene is named only where the DNA matches it firmly. The size field is filled for only some rows; it gives once, few, many or a size class.

v_call	d_call	j_call	cdr3_length	clone_size	cdr3_aa	cdr3_nt
TRBV29-1	TRBD2	TRBJ2-2	14	-	CSVRLAGGVGELFF	TGCAGCGTTAGACTAGCGGGAGGTGTCGGGGAGCTGTTTTTT
TRBV27	-	TRBJ1-5	13	-	CASSAIRNQPQHF	TGTGCCAGCAGTGCAATACGCAATCAGCCCCAGCATTTT
TRBV6-1	TRBD2	TRBJ2-5	15	-	CASSELAGGQETQYF	TGTGCCAGCAGTGAACTAGCGGGAGGCCAAGAGACCCAGTACTTC
TRBV5-1	TRBD1	TRBJ2-1	15	-	CASSHSGQGDDEQFF	TGCGCCAGCAGCCACTCGGGACAGGGGGATGATGAGCAGTTCTTC
TRBV19	TRBD1	TRBJ1-2	16	once	CASSIASRGHVYGYTF	TGTGCCAGTAGTATAGCATCCAGGGGGCACGTCTATGGCTACACCTTC
TRBV5-4	-	TRBJ2-7	16	-	CASSLAGTVYSYEQYF	TGTGCCAGCAGCTTGGCCGGTACAGTATACTCCTACGAGCAGTACTTC
TRBV7-9	-	TRBJ1-3	15	-	CASSLQDKMSNTIYF	TGTGCCAGCAGCTTGCAGGACAAGATGAGTAACACCATATATTTT
TRBV19	-	TRBJ1-1	13	-	CASSQSRNTEAFF	TGTGCCAGTAGTCAGTCCAGGAACACTGAAGCTTTCTTT
TRBV2	TRBD1	TRBJ2-3	17	once	CASSTLNTGTDTDTQYF	TGTGCCAGCAGCACACTTAACACCGGGACAGACACAGATACGCAGTATTTT
TRBV6-6	-	TRBJ1-5	13	few	CASSYGENQPQHF	TGTGCCAGCAGTTACGGAGAGAATCAGCCCCAGCATTTT
TRBV29-1	-	TRBJ2-7	12	-	CSVSSSSYEQYF	TGCAGCGTTTCTAGCAGCTCCTACGAGCAGTACTTC
TRBV2	-	TRBJ1-1	14	-	CASSYRGLGEEAFF	TGTGCCAGCAGCTACCGGGGTCTAGGAGAAGAAGCTTTCTTT
TRBV11-2	TRBD2	TRBJ2-7	16	-	CASILTLSGRFGEQYF	TGTGCCAGCATCCTAACCCTTAGCGGGAGGTTCGGCGAGCAGTACTTC
TRBV28	-	TRBJ1-2	15	-	CASSSTAPPNYGYTF	TGTGCCAGCAGTTCCACTGCGCCCCCGAACTATGGCTACACCTTC
TRBV9	TRBD1	TRBJ1-2	14	-	CASSPGTGGMRYTF	TGTGCCAGCAGCCCCGGGACAGGGGGCATGCGCTACACCTTC
TRBV4-3	-	TRBJ1-5	15	-	CASSQDGDSNQPQHF	TGCGCCAGCAGCCAAGATGGGGATAGCAATCAGCCCCAGCATTTT
TRBV5-1	-	TRBJ2-7	14	-	CASSLAFGSEEQYF	TGCGCCAGCAGCTTGGCCTTTGGCTCCGAAGAGCAGTACTTC
TRBV7-9	-	TRBJ2-2	14	-	CASSLAGGTGELFF	TGTGCCAGCAGCTTAGCGGGTGGTACCGGGGAGCTGTTTTTT
TRBV30	-	TRBJ1-5	13	few	CAWSVTVSQPQHF	TGTGCCTGGAGTGTAACGGTCAGTCAGCCCCAGCATTTT
TRBV16	-	TRBJ1-1	15	-	CASSQLSGHGGEAFF	TGTGCCAGCAGCCAATTATCAGGGCATGGTGGTGAAGCTTTCTTT
TRBV19	-	TRBJ1-4	15	-	CASSIESSLNEKLFF	TGTGCCAGTAGTATAGAGTCCAGTCTTAATGAAAAACTGTTTTTT
TRBV6-1	-	TRBJ1-5	14	-	CASSEAGPRQPQHF	TGTGCCAGCAGTGAAGCTGGACCCCGGCAGCCCCAGCATTTT
TRBV6-6	TRBD2	TRBJ2-1	14	-	CASSRGTSRIEQFF	TGTGCCAGCAGCCGAGGGACTAGCCGGATAGAGCAGTTCTTC
TRBV9	-	TRBJ2-1	15	-	CASSVSGSGNNEQFF	TGTGCCAGCAGCGTAAGTGGGAGCGGTAACAATGAGCAGTTCTTC
TRBV28	TRBD2	TRBJ2-1	15	-	CASSFRTSGLFEQFF	TGTGCCAGCAGTTTCCGGACTAGCGGGCTTTTTGAGCAGTTCTTC
TRBV6-1	-	TRBJ2-3	13	-	CASRLIRTDTQYF	TGTGCCAGCAGGCTAATTCGCACAGATACGCAGTATTTT
TRBV15	TRBD1	TRBJ1-4	15	-	CATSSPGTGNEKLFF	TGTGCCACCAGCAGTCCCGGGACAGGGAACGAAAAACTGTTTTTT
TRBV29-1	TRBD1	TRBJ2-4	12	once	CSVLQGENIQYF	TGCAGCGTTTTACAGGGGGAAAACATTCAGTACTTC
TRBV7-9	TRBD1	TRBJ1-5	18	-	CASSLAGAGGYSNQPQHF	TGTGCCAGCAGCTTAGCAGGGGCAGGGGGCTATAGCAATCAGCCCCAGCATTTT
TRBV11-2	TRBD1	TRBJ1-3	16	-	CASSVRQGARGNTIYF	TGTGCCAGCAGCGTGAGACAGGGGGCGCGTGGAAACACCATATATTTT
TRBV6-5	-	TRBJ1-2	15	-	CASSYGKGVHYGYTF	TGTGCCAGCAGTTACGGGAAAGGGGTCCACTATGGCTACACCTTC
TRBV7-2	TRBD1	TRBJ1-1	13	-	CASSLARQGLAFF	TGTGCCAGCAGCTTAGCAAGACAGGGTTTGGCTTTCTTT
TRBV27	-	TRBJ1-4	14	-	CASSLGGVGEKLFF	TGTGCCAGCAGTTTAGGAGGGGTGGGTGAAAAACTGTTTTTT
TRBV6-6	TRBD2	TRBJ2-7	15	-	CASSSRTSGSYEQYF	TGTGCCAGCAGTTCCAGGACTAGCGGGAGCTACGAGCAGTACTTC
TRBV9	-	TRBJ1-1	14	-	CASSVVGKHTEAFF	TGTGCCAGCAGCGTAGTAGGGAAGCACACTGAAGCTTTCTTT
TRBV2	-	TRBJ2-1	14	-	CASGKDRSNNEQFF	TGTGCCAGCGGGAAGGACAGATCCAACAATGAGCAGTTCTTC
TRBV10-2	-	TRBJ1-5	14	-	CASSPQGGNQPQHF	TGCGCCAGCAGCCCACAGGGAGGCAATCAGCCCCAGCATTTT
TRBV5-5	TRBD1	TRBJ1-5	16	-	CASSLGDRGRNQPQHF	TGTGCCAGCAGCTTAGGGGACAGGGGCCGCAATCAGCCCCAGCATTTT
TRBV30	TRBD1	TRBJ1-1	14	-	CAWRGQVETTEAFF	TGTGCCTGGAGGGGACAGGTCGAAACCACTGAAGCTTTCTTT
TRBV19	-	TRBJ1-3	12	-	CASSAAGNTIYF	TGTGCCAGTAGTGCAGCGGGAAACACCATATATTTT
TRBV5-6	-	TRBJ1-1	15	once	CASSSVRKLNTEAFF	TGTGCCAGCAGCTCGGTCAGGAAGCTGAACACTGAAGCTTTCTTT
TRBV5-1	TRBD2	TRBJ2-7	15	few	CASSLASGGTYEQYF	TGCGCCAGCAGCTTGGCTAGCGGGGGGACCTACGAGCAGTACTTC
TRBV30	-	TRBJ1-3	15	-	CAWSVRHYSGNTIYF	TGTGCCTGGAGTGTACGCCACTACTCTGGAAACACCATATATTTT
TRBV28	-	TRBJ2-5	15	-	CASSDSSESLKTQYF	TGTGCCAGCAGTGACTCGTCTGAGAGCCTTAAGACCCAGTACTTC
TRBV7-3	-	TRBJ2-1	13	once	CASSLSERSEQFF	TGTGCCAGCAGCTTATCTGAGCGTAGTGAGCAGTTCTTC
TRBV7-9	-	TRBJ1-2	13	-	CASSLVTGYGYTF	TGTGCCAGCAGCTTAGTGACTGGCTATGGCTACACCTTC
TRBV5-1	-	TRBJ2-1	15	-	CASSLLGMAYNEQFF	TGCGCCAGCAGCTTGCTGGGAATGGCCTACAATGAGCAGTTCTTC
TRBV2	-	TRBJ2-5	14	-	CASSVSGSQETQYF	TGTGCCAGCAGTGTTTCGGGTTCCCAAGAGACCCAGTACTTC
TRBV5-4	TRBD2	TRBJ2-7	15	-	CASSTRLAGGIEQYF	TGTGCCAGCAGCACTCGACTAGCGGGAGGGATTGAGCAGTACTTC
TRBV5-6	-	TRBJ2-3	16	-	CASSYDPRRVADTQYF	TGTGCCAGCAGCTACGACCCCCGGAGGGTCGCAGATACGCAGTATTTT
TRBV5-4	-	TRBJ1-1	13	-	CASSLGGNTEAFF	TGTGCCAGCAGCTTGGGTGGGAACACTGAAGCTTTCTTT
TRBV5-1	-	TRBJ1-1	15	-	CASALRPSRDTEAFF	TGCGCCAGCGCCCTACGACCAAGCCGAGACACTGAAGCTTTCTTT
TRBV5-1	-	TRBJ1-4	14	few	CASSSGTRDEKLFF	TGCGCCAGCAGCTCCGGGACACGGGATGAAAAACTGTTTTTT
TRBV19	-	TRBJ1-6	13	-	CASSFGPNSPLHF	TGTGCCAGTAGTTTCGGCCCAAATTCACCCCTCCACTTT